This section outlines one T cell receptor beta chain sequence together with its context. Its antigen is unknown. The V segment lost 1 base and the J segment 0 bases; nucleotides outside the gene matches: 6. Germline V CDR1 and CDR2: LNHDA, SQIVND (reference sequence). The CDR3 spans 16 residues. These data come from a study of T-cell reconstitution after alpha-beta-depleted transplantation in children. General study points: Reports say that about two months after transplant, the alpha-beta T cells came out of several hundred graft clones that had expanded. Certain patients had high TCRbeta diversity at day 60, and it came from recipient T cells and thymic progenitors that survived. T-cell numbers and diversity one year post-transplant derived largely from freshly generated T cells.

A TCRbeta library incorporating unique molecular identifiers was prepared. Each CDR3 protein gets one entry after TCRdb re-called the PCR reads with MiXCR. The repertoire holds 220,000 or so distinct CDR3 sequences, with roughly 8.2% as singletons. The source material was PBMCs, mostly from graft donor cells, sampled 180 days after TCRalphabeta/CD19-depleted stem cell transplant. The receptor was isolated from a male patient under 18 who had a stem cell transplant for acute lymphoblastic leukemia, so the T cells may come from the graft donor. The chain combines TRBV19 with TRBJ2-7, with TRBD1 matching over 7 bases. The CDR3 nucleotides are TGTGCCAGTAGTATAGGGGACAGTTCGAGCTCCTACGAGCAGTACTTC. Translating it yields CASSIGDSSSSYEQYF.